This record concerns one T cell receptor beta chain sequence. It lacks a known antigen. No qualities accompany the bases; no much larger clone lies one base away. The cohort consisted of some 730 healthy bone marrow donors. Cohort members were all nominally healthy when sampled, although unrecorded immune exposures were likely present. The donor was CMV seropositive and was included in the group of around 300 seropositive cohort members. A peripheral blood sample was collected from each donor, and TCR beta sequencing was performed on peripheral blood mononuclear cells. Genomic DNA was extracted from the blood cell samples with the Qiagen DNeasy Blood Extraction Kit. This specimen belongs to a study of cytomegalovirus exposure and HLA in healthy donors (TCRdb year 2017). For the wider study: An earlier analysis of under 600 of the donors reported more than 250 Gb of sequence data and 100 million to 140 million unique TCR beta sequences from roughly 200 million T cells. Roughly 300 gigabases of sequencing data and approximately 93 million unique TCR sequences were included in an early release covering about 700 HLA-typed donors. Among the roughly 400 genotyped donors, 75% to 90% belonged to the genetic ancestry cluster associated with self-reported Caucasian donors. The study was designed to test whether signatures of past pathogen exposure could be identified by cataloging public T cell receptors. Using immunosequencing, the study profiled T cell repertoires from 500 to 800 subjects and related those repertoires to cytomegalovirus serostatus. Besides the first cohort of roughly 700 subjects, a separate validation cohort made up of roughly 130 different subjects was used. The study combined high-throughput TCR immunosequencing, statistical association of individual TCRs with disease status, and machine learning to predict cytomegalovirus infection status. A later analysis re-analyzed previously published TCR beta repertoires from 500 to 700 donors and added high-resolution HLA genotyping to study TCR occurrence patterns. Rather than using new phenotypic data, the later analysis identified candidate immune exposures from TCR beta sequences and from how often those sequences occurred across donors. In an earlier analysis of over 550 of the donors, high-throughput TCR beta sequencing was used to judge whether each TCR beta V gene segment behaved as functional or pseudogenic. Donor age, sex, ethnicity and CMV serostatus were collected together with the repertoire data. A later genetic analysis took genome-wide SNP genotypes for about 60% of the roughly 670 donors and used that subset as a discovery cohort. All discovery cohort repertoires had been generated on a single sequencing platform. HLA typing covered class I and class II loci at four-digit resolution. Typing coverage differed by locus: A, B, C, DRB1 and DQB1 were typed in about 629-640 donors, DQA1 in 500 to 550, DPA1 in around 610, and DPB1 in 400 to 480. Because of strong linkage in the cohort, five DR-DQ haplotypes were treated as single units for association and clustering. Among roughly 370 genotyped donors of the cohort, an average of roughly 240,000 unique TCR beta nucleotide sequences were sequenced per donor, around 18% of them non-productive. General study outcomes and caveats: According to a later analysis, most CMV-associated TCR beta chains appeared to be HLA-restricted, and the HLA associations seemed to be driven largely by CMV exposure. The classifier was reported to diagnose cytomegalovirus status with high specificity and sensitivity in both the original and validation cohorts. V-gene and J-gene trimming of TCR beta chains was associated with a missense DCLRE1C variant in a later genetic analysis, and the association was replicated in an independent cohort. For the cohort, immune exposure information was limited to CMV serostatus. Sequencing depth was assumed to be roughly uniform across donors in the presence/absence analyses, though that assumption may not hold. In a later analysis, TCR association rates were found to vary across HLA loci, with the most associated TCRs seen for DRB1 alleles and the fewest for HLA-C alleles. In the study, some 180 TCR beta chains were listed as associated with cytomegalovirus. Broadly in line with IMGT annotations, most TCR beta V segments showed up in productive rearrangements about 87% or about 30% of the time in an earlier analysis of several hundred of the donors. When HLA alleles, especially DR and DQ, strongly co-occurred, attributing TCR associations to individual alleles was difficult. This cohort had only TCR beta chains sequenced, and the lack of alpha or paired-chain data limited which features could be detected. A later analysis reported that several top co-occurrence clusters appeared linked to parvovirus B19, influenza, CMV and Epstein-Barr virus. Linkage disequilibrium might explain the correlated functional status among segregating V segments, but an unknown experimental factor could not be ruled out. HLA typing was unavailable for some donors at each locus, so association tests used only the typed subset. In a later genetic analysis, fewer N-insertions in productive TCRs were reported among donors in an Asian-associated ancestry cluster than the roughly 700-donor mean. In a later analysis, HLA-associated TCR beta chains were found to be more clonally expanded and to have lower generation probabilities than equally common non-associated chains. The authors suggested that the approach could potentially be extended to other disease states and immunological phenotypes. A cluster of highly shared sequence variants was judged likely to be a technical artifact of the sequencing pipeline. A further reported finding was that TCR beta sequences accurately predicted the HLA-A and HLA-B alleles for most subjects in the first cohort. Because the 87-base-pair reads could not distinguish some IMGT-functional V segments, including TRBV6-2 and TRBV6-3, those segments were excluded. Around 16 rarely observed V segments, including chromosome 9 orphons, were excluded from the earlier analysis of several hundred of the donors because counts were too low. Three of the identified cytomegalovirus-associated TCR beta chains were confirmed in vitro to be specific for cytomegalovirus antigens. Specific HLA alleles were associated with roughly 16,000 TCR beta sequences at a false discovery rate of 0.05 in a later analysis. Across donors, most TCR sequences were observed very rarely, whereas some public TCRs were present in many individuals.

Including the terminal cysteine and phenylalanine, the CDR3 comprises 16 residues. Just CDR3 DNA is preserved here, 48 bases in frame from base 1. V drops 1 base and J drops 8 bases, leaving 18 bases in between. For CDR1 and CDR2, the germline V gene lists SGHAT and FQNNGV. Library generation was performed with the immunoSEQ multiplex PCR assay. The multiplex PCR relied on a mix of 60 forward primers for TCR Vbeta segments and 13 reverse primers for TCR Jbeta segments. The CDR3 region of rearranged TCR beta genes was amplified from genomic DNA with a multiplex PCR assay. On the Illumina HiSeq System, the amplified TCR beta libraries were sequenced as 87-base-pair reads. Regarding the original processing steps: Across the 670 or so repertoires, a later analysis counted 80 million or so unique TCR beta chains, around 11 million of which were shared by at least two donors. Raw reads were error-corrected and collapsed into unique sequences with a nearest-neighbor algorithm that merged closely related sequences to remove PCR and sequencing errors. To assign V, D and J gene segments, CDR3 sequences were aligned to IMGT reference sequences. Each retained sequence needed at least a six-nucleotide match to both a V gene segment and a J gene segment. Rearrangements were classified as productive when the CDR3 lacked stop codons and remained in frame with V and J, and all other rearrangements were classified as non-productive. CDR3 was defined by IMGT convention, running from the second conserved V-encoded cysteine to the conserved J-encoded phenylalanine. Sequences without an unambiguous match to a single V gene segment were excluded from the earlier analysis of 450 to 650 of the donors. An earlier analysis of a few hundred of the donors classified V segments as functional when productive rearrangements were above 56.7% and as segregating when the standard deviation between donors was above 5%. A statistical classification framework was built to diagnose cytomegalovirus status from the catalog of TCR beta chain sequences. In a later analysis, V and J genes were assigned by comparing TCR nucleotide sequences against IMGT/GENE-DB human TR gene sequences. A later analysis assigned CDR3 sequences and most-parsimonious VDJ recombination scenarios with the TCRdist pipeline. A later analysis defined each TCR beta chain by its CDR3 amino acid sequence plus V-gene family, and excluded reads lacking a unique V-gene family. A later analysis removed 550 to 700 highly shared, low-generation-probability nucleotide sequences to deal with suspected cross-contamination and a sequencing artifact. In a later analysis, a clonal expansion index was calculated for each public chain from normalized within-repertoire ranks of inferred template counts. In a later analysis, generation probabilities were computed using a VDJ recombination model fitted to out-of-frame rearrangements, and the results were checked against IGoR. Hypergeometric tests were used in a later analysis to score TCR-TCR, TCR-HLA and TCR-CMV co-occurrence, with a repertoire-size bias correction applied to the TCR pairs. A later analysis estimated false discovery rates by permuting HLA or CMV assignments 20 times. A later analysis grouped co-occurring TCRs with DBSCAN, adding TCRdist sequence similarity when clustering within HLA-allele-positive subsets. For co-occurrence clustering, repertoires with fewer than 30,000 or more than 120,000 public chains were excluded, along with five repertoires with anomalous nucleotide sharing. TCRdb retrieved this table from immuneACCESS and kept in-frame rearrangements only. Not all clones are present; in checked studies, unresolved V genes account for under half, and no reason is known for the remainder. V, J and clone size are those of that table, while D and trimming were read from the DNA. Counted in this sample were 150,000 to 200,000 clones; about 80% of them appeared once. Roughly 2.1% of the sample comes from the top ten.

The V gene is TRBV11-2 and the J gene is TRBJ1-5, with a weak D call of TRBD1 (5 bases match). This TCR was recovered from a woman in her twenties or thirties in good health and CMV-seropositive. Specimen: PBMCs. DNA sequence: TGTGCCAGCAGCTTAGGAAGGGGCAGGGCCTTAGAGCCCCAGCATTTT. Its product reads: CASSLGRGRALEPQHF.